This passage covers 24 T cell receptor beta chains from one sample sequenced in a study of T cell responses to AZD1222 COVID-19 vaccine. Produced via immunoSEQ multiplex PCR; TCRdb's table is partial and in-frame only. The table shows fewer than 200,000 clones, with 70% to 90% occurring only once. The sample was peripheral blood, taken 28 days after the second AZD1222 dose. These TCRs come from an adult who received the AZD1222 COVID-19 vaccine.

This sequence joins TRBV5-1 and TRBJ2-2; 8 nucleotides agree with TRBD2. Germline values: CDR1 SGHRS, CDR2 YFSETQ. The J segment lost 6 bases and the V segment lost 3 bases, leaving 10 bases of the junction unmatched. The CDR3 sequence is 16 residues long. CDR3 DNA sequence: TGCGCCAGCAGCTCCGACCCGGGGGGGCCAGCCGGGGAGCTGTTTTTT. It encodes CASSSDPGGPAGELFF. The whole variable domain, filled in from reference TRBV5-1 and TRBJ2-2, reads KAGVTQTPRYLIKTRGQQVTLSCSPISGHRSVSWYQQTPGQGLQFLFEYFSETQRNKGNFPGRFSGRQFSNSRSEMNVSTLELGDSALYLCASSSDPGGPAGELFFGEGSRLTVL.

The CDR3 DNA reads TGTGCCTGGAGTTTTGGGCAGGGCAATCAGCCCCAGCATTTT. Translating gives CAWSFGQGNQPQHF. The chain couples TRBV30 to TRBJ1-5; D not certain. Germline loops: CDR1 GTSNPN, CDR2 SVGIG (reference sequence). V gave up 2 bases and J gave up 2 bases, with 10 bases separating them. This CDR3 contains 14 residues.

The DNA for the CDR3 is TGTGCCAGCAGTGATAGGGGGAAAAGAAACACCATATATTTT. Protein sequence: CASSDRGKRNTIYF. The rearrangement joins TRBV6-1 to TRBJ1-3, with a weak D call TRBD1 (6 bases). Trimming removed 3 bases from V and 5 bases from J, with 11 bases in between. The CDR3 runs 14 residues. Germline loops: CDR1 MNHNS, CDR2 SASEGT.

This clone was seen only a few times. The chain links TRBV6-4 to TRBJ2-3, with a weak D call TRBD2 (6 bases). The germline V and J ends were trimmed by 0 bases and 4 bases, with 14 bases remaining between them. Per the germline V gene, CDR1 is MRHNA and CDR2 is SNTAGT. CDR3 size: 16 residues. The CDR3 loop is CASSDSGGAPPDTQYF. CDR3 DNA sequence: TGTGCCAGCAGTGACTCTGGCGGGGCCCCCCCAGATACGCAGTATTTT.

The V and J genes are TRBV18 and TRBJ1-2; D gene uncertain. The CDR3 spans 15 residues. Germline CDR1 is KGHSH and CDR2 is LQKENI. Trimming shortened V by 3 bases and J by 6 bases, and 17 bases separated the two germline ends. The CDR3 sequence: CASSPRFFGVHGYTF. As DNA, the CDR3 is TGTGCCAGCTCACCCCGTTTTTTCGGGGTCCATGGCTACACCTTC.

Here the CDR3 DNA reads TGTGCCAGCAGTGAAGCTAAACTGGGCGAGCAGTACTTC. It is translated as CASSEAKLGEQYF. The V gene is TRBV2, the J gene TRBJ2-7, with unresolved D. Germline V CDR1 and CDR2: SNHLY, FYNNEI. Trimming stripped 0 bases from V and 6 bases from J, with 9 bases between. This CDR3 comprises 13 residues.

The V and J genes are TRBV13 and TRBJ1-1, with D hard to call. The germline CDR1 and CDR2 sequences are PRHDT and FYEKMQ (reference sequence). Trimming took 2 bases from V and 13 from J, leaving 20 bases between them. CDR3 length equals 14 residues. CDR3 sequence (DNA): TGTGCCAGCAGCTTATCTAGGATGAGGGATAGTGATTTCTTT. This encodes CASSLSRMRDSDFF. Complete variable domain (other parts from reference TRBV13 and TRBJ1-1): AAGVIQSPRHLIKEKRETATLKCYPIPRHDTVYWYQQGPGQDPQFLISFYEKMQSDKGSIPDRFSAQQFSDYHSELNMSSLELGDSALYFCASSLSRMRDSDFFGQGTRLTVV.

The chain carries TRBV4-3 and TRBJ1-6, with D perhaps matching TRBD1 (5 bases). V lost 0 bases to trimming and J lost 4 bases, with 10 bases between them. This CDR3 region has 16 residues. CDR1 is LGHNA and CDR2 is YSLEER in the germline V gene. The CDR3 sequence is CASSQEAGTYNSPLHF. CDR3 nucleotides: TGCGCCAGCAGCCAAGAGGCAGGGACTTATAATTCACCCCTCCACTTT.

This chain uses TRBV5-5 with TRBJ1-2, with a possible D match to TRBD1 (5 bases). The CDR3 spans 16 residues. Germline assignment: CDR1 SGHKS and CDR2 YYEKEE (reference sequence). V was pared by 4 bases and J by 7 bases, with 23 bases between. Here the CDR3 reads CASSLEPSRGQGGYTF. CDR3 nucleotides: TGTGCCAGCAGCCTAGAACCTTCGAGAGGGCAGGGTGGCTACACCTTC. Full variable domain (missing parts from reference TRBV5-5 and TRBJ1-2): DAGVTQSPTHLIKTRGQQVTLRCSPISGHKSVSWYQQVLGQGPQFIFQYYEKEERGRGNFPDRFSARQFPNYSSELNVNALLLGDSALYLCASSLEPSRGQGGYTFGSGTRLTVV.

This chain joins TRBV4-2 and TRBJ1-2; D perhaps matches TRBD1 (6 bases). Germline-derived CDR1 and CDR2 are LGHNA and YNFKEQ. Between the trimmed V and J ends, which lost 6 bases and 5 bases, there was a span of 19 bases. The CDR3 is 15 amino acids. The CDR3 bases are TGTGCCAGCAGGCTTTATTTAGGGGGGGAGTATGGCTACACCTTC. Translation: CASRLYLGGEYGYTF.

The sample holds one count of this clone. V and J are TRBV4-2 and TRBJ2-5; 10 bases fit TRBD2. This CDR3 spans 16 amino acids. Germline CDR1 reads LGHNA; CDR2 reads YNFKEQ. V gave up 1 base and J gave up 3 bases; unmatched junction bases: 5. CDR3 in DNA: TGTGCCAGCAGCCAAGGGAGGCTAGCGGGGGAAGAGACCCAGTACTTC. Translated, it gives CASSQGRLAGEETQYF.

The DNA for the CDR3 is TGTGCCAGTAGCAGGGGTGGAGGGATCTACGAGCAGTACTTC. Protein product: CASSRGGGIYEQYF. The V gene is TRBV19, the J gene TRBJ2-7, with D perhaps assigned TRBD1 or TRBD2 (6 bases each). The V end was cut by 6 bases, the J end by 3 bases, with 15 bases between. The CDR3 is made up of 14 amino acids. Germline assignment: CDR1 LNHDA and CDR2 SQIVND (reference sequence).

The chain couples TRBV19 to TRBJ1-5; D gene uncertain. Germline V gene sequence: CDR1 LNHDA, CDR2 SQIVND (reference sequence). Trimming stripped 6 bases from V and 5 bases from J, with 17 bases between. The CDR3 loop spans 15 amino acids. CDR3 region: CASSLDTSRYQPQHF. The CDR3 DNA follows: TGTGCCAGTAGCTTAGACACGAGTAGGTATCAGCCCCAGCATTTT.

The chain joins TRBV4-2 to TRBJ2-1; 16 nucleotides line up with TRBD2. V lost 4 bases to trimming and J lost 4 bases; unmatched junction nucleotides: 4. Germline V gene data show CDR1 as LGHNA and CDR2 as YNFKEQ. This CDR3 is 17 amino acids long. CDR3 in DNA: TGTGCCAGCAGCCTGGGACTAGCGGGGGGGCGTTACAATGAGCAGTTCTTC. It is translated as CASSLGLAGGRYNEQFF.

This chain connects TRBV5-5 to TRBJ1-5; TRBD1 matches at 7 bases. The CDR3 runs to 14 residues. Germline-derived CDR1 and CDR2 are SGHKS and YYEKEE (reference sequence). Germline trimming cut 4 bases from V and 4 bases from J; bases unmatched to any gene: 5. CDR3 sequence reads: CASSRGQLNQPQHF. CDR3 DNA: TGTGCCAGCAGCCGGGGACAGCTGAATCAGCCCCAGCATTTT.

Concerning this clone: The junction departs from the called germline gene at one end, perhaps through a read error. The V and J genes are TRBV5-8 and TRBJ1-1, with 9 nucleotides matching TRBD1. The CDR3 has 13 residues. Germline CDR1 SGHTS, CDR2 YDEGEE. CDR3 sequence (DNA): TGTGCCAGCAGTCGACCGGGACAGGGCCTTCTAATCTTT. It codes for CASSRPGQGLLIF.

The chain combines TRBV5-4 with TRBJ1-1; D is uncertain. CDR3 length: 16 residues. Germline lookup yields CDR1 SGHNT and CDR2 YYREEE (reference sequence). The V end lost 4 bases, the J end lost 1 base, and 17 bases lay between the germline ends. Here the CDR3 reads CASSPKGDGSNTEAFF. Here the CDR3 DNA reads TGTGCCAGCAGCCCGAAAGGCGACGGCTCGAACACTGAAGCTTTCTTT.

The chain employs TRBV19 and TRBJ2-1; 10 bases align to TRBD2. Losses at the gene ends were 5 bases for V and 4 bases for J; bases not matched to a gene: 8. Germline lookup yields CDR1 LNHDA and CDR2 SQIVND (reference sequence). This CDR3 comprises 16 residues. CDR3 sequence (DNA): TGTGCCAGTAGTCCACATAGCGGGGGGCTTTACAATGAGCAGTTCTTC. Protein sequence: CASSPHSGGLYNEQFF.

J is TRBJ2-7 and V is TRBV27; 9 nucleotides agree with TRBD1. CDR1 is MNHEY and CDR2 is SMNVEV in the germline V gene (reference sequence). V lost 4 bases, J lost 1 base, and 5 bases stayed unmatched. The CDR3 consists of 15 residues. CDR3 DNA sequence: TGTGCCAGCAGTTCCTTGACAGGGGGTTCCTACGAGCAGTACTTC. The encoded protein is CASSSLTGGSYEQYF.

This clone was counted a single time. CDR3 region: CASSPQGGSGSPLHF. CDR3 sequence (DNA): TGTGCCAGCAGCCCCCAGGGGGGGTCGGGGTCACCCCTCCACTTT. The V call is TRBV7-2, the J call TRBJ1-6; 7 nucleotides match TRBD1. Germline V gene sequence: CDR1 SGHTA, CDR2 FQGNSA. J was trimmed by 10 bases and V by 5 bases; bases with no gene match: 11. The CDR3 is 15 residues long. Combining the CDR3 with reference TRBV7-2 and TRBJ1-6 gives the whole variable domain GAGVSQSPSNKVTEKGKDVELRCDPISGHTALYWYRQSLGQGLEFLIYFQGNSAPDKSGLPSDRFSAERTGGSVSTLTIQRTQQEDSAVYLCASSPQGGSGSPLHFGNGTRLTVT.

The chain uses TRBV19 and TRBJ2-7; D is unclear. The germline V gene encodes CDR1 LNHDA and CDR2 SQIVND (reference sequence). The CDR3 runs 14 residues. Trimming stripped 1 base from V and 3 bases from J, with 10 bases between. CDR3 DNA: TGTGCCAGTAGTATAGGAACTGGTTACTACGAGCAGTACTTC. It specifies CASSIGTGYYEQYF.

The chain combines TRBV15 with TRBJ2-4, with D perhaps matching TRBD2 (6 bases). Germline V gene data show CDR1 as LNHNV and CDR2 as YYDKDF (reference sequence). The length of the CDR3 is 15 residues. The V end lost 3 bases, the J end lost 1 base, and 10 bases lay between the germline ends. CDR3 bases: TGTGCCACCAGCAGCCCGGCGGGGGCCAAAAACATTCAGTACTTC. Its translation: CATSSPAGAKNIQYF.

The chain joins TRBV4-3 to TRBJ2-3; D might be TRBD2 (7 bases). Germline V gene sequence: CDR1 LGHNA, CDR2 YSLEER. Trimming removed 2 bases from V and 1 base from J, with 16 bases in between. CDR3 size: 17 residues. The CDR3 nucleotides are TGCGCCAGCAGCCAACGCGGAGGGGGGGGCGGCACAGATACGCAGTATTTT. Translated, it gives CASSQRGGGGGTDTQYF.

The chain has TRBV2 and TRBJ1-5; no clear D. V gave up 6 bases and J gave up 6 bases, with 18 bases separating them. The CDR3 covers 15 residues. From germline, CDR1 is SNHLY and CDR2 FYNNEI. CDR3 in amino acids: CASSPFVRGGQPQHF. In DNA form, the CDR3 reads TGTGCCAGCAGCCCTTTTGTTCGGGGAGGTCAGCCCCAGCATTTT.